The rows below give T cell receptor beta chains drawn from one sample of a study of T cell responses to AZD1222 COVID-19 vaccine. Profiled with immunoSEQ multiplex PCR; TCRdb holds only in-frame clones, not every one. The sample includes about 56,000 clones, 75% to 90% of them seen just once. The material was peripheral blood, obtained 28 days after the second AZD1222 dose. The receptors stem from an adult who received the AZD1222 COVID-19 vaccine. CDR3s include the opening cysteine and the closing phenylalanine or tryptophan. D genes are given only for firm matches. Size tells how often a clone was seen (once, few, many) or the class of an expanded clone, and some rows leave it out.

cdr3_nt,cdr3_aa,clone_size,d_call,v_call,j_call
TGCGCCAGCAGCCACCAAGCAGCGGGGGCCGGGGATGGGCAGTTCTTC,CASSHQAAGAGDGQFF,once,TRBD2,TRBV4-1,TRBJ2-1
TGTGCCAGCATCTCCTGGGACAGGGAAGGCACCGGGGAGCTGTTTTTT,CASISWDREGTGELFF,.,TRBD1,TRBV28,TRBJ2-2
TGTGCCAGCAGCTCGGACCTCCGGGACAGGGGAGTTAACTATGGCTACACCTTC,CASSSDLRDRGVNYGYTF,once,TRBD1,TRBV5-8,TRBJ1-2
TGTGCCAGTAGTATAAAAACCGGGACTAGCGGCACAGATACGCAGTATTTT,CASSIKTGTSGTDTQYF,.,TRBD2,TRBV19,TRBJ2-3
TGCGCCAGCAGCCACGGACAGGGTGGCTATGGCTACACCTTC,CASSHGQGGYGYTF,once,TRBD1,TRBV5-1,TRBJ1-2
TGTGCCAGCAGTCCAGGGACAGGGGGTTCTTATGGCTACACCTTC,CASSPGTGGSYGYTF,.,TRBD1,TRBV27,TRBJ1-2
TGTGCCTGGATGCTCTCTGGGGCCAACGTCCTGACTTTC,CAWMLSGANVLTF,.,.,TRBV30,TRBJ2-6
TGTGCCAGCGGGACAGGGGCTACTAATAATGAAAAACTGTTTTTT,CASGTGATNNEKLFF,.,TRBD1,TRBV6-5,TRBJ1-4
TGTGCCAGCAGTGAAGCCGGAAAAGGCCAGTTCTTC,CASSEAGKGQFF,.,.,TRBV6-1,TRBJ2-1
TGTGCCAGCAGCGTAGATAGGGGAGGGGGATTTAGCTATGGCTACACCTTC,CASSVDRGGGFSYGYTF,.,.,TRBV9,TRBJ1-2
TGCAGCGTTCCCGACCGGGTTACGAACACTGAAGCTTTCTTT,CSVPDRVTNTEAFF,.,.,TRBV29-1,TRBJ1-1
TGTGCCAGCAGTTTTGAGGGTAGGGAGACCCAGTACTTC,CASSFEGRETQYF,.,.,TRBV28,TRBJ2-5
TGTGCCAGCAGATATACACCGGGACCAGGGATTACCTCTCGGGTCAATCAGCCCCAGCATTTT,CASRYTPGPGITSRVNQPQHF,once,.,TRBV27,TRBJ1-5
TGTGCCAGCAGCTTAACCCACGGGGGCTACGAGCAGTACTTC,CASSLTHGGYEQYF,.,.,TRBV7-8,TRBJ2-7
TGTGCCAGCAGTCGGGGCGCCAACACTGAAGCTTTCTTT,CASSRGANTEAFF,.,.,TRBV28,TRBJ1-1
TGTGCCAGCAGTTACGACGGGACTAGCTGGCGTAGCGAGCAGTACTTC,CASSYDGTSWRSEQYF,.,TRBD2,TRBV6-5,TRBJ2-7
TGTGCCAGCAACTTTCGGGGGCAGGGTTCACCCCTCCACTTT,CASNFRGQGSPLHF,.,.,TRBV6-6,TRBJ1-6
TGTGCCACCAGCACAACCACTTCGGACGGTAGCACAGATACGCAGTATTTT,CATSTTTSDGSTDTQYF,.,.,TRBV15,TRBJ2-3
TGTGCCAGCAGTGAAGGGGCGGGCAGTGAAAAACTGTTTTTT,CASSEGAGSEKLFF,.,.,TRBV2,TRBJ1-4
TGTGCCAGCAGCTTAGCCGGGCCCCTGGGGGATTACAATGAGCAGTTCTTC,CASSLAGPLGDYNEQFF,.,.,TRBV7-8,TRBJ2-1
TGTGCCTGGAGGGCACAGGGAGACCATCAGCCCCAGCATTTT,CAWRAQGDHQPQHF,.,.,TRBV30,TRBJ1-5
TGTGCCAGCAGCCTAAGGCGGTCCGGGACAGGGGCCGTGAACACTGAAGCTTTCTTT,CASSLRRSGTGAVNTEAFF,.,TRBD1,TRBV28,TRBJ1-1
TGTGCCAGCAGCGTGATAGCGGGAGGAAAAGATACGCAGTATTTT,CASSVIAGGKDTQYF,.,TRBD2,TRBV6-2/TRBV6-3,TRBJ2-3
TGTGCCAGCAGCCAAGATGCCGGGGACTATGGCTACACCTTC,CASSQDAGDYGYTF,.,.,TRBV4-2,TRBJ1-2
TGCGCCAGCAGCGTTGGCGGGTCCAGCTCCTACGAGCAGTACTTC,CASSVGGSSSYEQYF,few,.,TRBV5-1,TRBJ2-7
TGTGCCAGCAGTCCCACGACAGGGCTCACTGAAGCTTTCTTT,CASSPTTGLTEAFF,.,TRBD1,TRBV28,TRBJ1-1
TGTGCCAGCAGCTTCGGACAGGGTGGTAATCAGCCCCAGCATTTT,CASSFGQGGNQPQHF,.,TRBD1,TRBV7-2,TRBJ1-5
TGTGCCAGCAGCGATACGCACTACAATGAGCAGTTCTTC,CASSDTHYNEQFF,.,.,TRBV5-6,TRBJ2-1
TGTGCCAGCACCGAAATCGGGAGGACTCCCTACGAGCAGTACTTC,CASTEIGRTPYEQYF,.,TRBD2,TRBV6-5,TRBJ2-7
TGTGCCAGCAGCCGGGCAGGGTCCCGAAACTATGGCTACACCTTC,CASSRAGSRNYGYTF,.,.,TRBV3-1/TRBV3-2,TRBJ1-2